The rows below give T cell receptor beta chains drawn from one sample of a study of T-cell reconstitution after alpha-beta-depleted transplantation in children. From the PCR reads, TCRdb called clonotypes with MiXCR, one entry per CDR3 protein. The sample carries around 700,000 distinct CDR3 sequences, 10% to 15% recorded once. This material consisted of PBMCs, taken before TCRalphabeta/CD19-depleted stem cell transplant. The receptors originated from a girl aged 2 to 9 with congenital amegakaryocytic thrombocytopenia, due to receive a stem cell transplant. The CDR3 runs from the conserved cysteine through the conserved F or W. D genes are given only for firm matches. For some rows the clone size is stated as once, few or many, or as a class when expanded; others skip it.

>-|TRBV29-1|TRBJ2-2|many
TGCAGCGTTGAAGTTCCGGGACAGAACACCGGGGAGCTGTTTTTT
CSVEVPGQNTGELFF
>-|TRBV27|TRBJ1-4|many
TGTGCCAGCAGTTTAGGTCCCGCTGAAGAAAAACTGTTTTTT
CASSLGPAEEKLFF
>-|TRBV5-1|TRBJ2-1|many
TGCGCCAGCAGCGCGGAGTCCCCGGGTTCATACAATGAGCAGTTCTTC
CASSAESPGSYNEQFF
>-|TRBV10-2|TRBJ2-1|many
TGCGCCAGCTCCTGGGGTTCGATAAGTGAGCAGTTCTTC
CASSWGSISEQFF
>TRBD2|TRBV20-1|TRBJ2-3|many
TGCAGTATGAGGGGCGGGAGAGGCACAGATACGCAGTATTTT
CSMRGGRGTDTQYF
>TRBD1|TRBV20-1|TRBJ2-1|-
TGCAGTGCTCTGCTGACAGGGGGGAGTAATGAGCAGTTCTTC
CSALLTGGSNEQFF
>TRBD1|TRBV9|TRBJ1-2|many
TGTGCCAGCAGCTCCCGGACAGGAGGTTATGGCTACACCTTC
CASSSRTGGYGYTF
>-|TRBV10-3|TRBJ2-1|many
TGTGCCATCAGGGAGGTCCTAGCTACCTACAATGAGCAGTTCTTC
CAIREVLATYNEQFF
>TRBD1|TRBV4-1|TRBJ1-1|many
TGCGCCAGCCTGCCTCGGGACAGGGGGGTGAGTAACACTGAAGCTTTCTTT
CASLPRDRGVSNTEAFF
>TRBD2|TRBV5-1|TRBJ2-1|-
TGCGCCAGCAGCCCAATAGCGGGATACAATGAGCAGTTCTTC
CASSPIAGYNEQFF
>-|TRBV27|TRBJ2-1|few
TGTGCCAGCAGTTATGGCGGGGGCGCTTCCTATCCCAGTGAGCAGTTCTTC
CASSYGGGASYPSEQFF
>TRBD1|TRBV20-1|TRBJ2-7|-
TGCAGTGCTAGGGACAGGGGCGTTTACGAGCAGTACTTC
CSARDRGVYEQYF
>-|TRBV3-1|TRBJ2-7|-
TGTGCCAGCAGCCAAGTTGTCGGAGACTACGAGCAGTACTTC
CASSQVVGDYEQYF
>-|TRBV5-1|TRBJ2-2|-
TGCGCCAGCAGCTCCCGTGGACCGAACACCGGGGAGCTGTTTTTT
CASSSRGPNTGELFF
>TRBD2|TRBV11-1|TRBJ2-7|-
TGTGCCAGCAGCTCCCATGATAAAGACGGACTAGCGAGGAGCTCCTACGAGCAGTACTTC
CASSSHDKDGLARSSYEQYF
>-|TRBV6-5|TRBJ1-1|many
TGTGCCAGCAGTTACTCGGGGAGGAACACTGAAGCTTTCTTT
CASSYSGRNTEAFF
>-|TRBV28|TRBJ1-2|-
TGTGCCAGCAGTCAACAAGCCGATTACTATGGCTACACCTTC
CASSQQADYYGYTF
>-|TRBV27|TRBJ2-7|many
TGTGCCAGCAGCCTAAGGATGTATTACAGTCACTCCTACGAGCAGTACTTC
CASSLRMYYSHSYEQYF
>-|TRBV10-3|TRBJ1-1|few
TGTGCCATCAGTGGGATTTACGAGGGCACTGAAGCTTTCTTT
CAISGIYEGTEAFF
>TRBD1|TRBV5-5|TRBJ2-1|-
TGTGCCAGCAGCGAAGTGGAAAACAGGGGGCGAGGTTACAATGAGCAGTTCTTC
CASSEVENRGRGYNEQFF
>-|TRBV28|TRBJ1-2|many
TGTGCCAGCGGGGAAATCTATGGCTACACCTTC
CASGEIYGYTF
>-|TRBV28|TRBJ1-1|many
TGTGCCAGCAGGACCCGCCGGGGGATTCTGGTACAAAACACTGAAGCTTTCTTT
CASRTRRGILVQNTEAFF
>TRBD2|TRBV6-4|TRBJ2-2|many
TGTGCCAGCAGCCCTCTAGCGGGACTCGTCAGTCGCCCCTATAACACCGGGGAGCTGTTTTTT
CASSPLAGLVSRPYNTGELFF
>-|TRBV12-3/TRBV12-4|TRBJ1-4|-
TGTGCCAGCAGCCAAACAACAGGTGCGGAAAAACTGTTTTTT
CASSQTTGAEKLFF
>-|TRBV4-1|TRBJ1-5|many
TGCGCCAGCAGCCAAGAGGTGGATCAGCCCCAGCATTTT
CASSQEVDQPQHF
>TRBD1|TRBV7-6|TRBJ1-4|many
TGTGCCAGCAGCTTGACCACAGGGGGGGAAAAACTGTTTTTT
CASSLTTGGEKLFF
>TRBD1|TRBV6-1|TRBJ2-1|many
TGTGCCAGCAGTGAAGCTGCGTGGACAGGGGTGTTCTTC
CASSEAAWTGVFF
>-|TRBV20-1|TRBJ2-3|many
TGCAGTGCCCCCCGAGATTCAGATACGCAGTATTTT
CSAPRDSDTQYF
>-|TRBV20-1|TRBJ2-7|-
TGCAGTGCTAGTGTAGACAGGTCCTATTACGAGCAGTACTTC
CSASVDRSYYEQYF
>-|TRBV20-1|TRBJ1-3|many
TGCAGTGCTAGGGGGAAGGTTAACTCTGGAAACACCATATATTTT
CSARGKVNSGNTIYF
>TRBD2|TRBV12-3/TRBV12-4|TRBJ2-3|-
TGTGCCAGGGGACTAGCGGGAGGGCAAGATACGCAGTATTTT
CARGLAGGQDTQYF
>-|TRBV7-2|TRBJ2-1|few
TGTGCCAGCAGCTTAGCGGGGCCGGGCAATGAGCAGTTCTTC
CASSLAGPGNEQFF
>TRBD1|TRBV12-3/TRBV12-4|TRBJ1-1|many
TGTGCCAGCAGTCCCCGGGACAGGAGGAACACTGAAGCTTTCTTT
CASSPRDRRNTEAFF
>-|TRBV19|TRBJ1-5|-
TGTGCCAGTAGTGAACACAATCAGCCCCAGCATTTT
CASSEHNQPQHF
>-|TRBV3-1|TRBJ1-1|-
TGTGCCAGCAGCCAAGGTTTGCCGCCTAGGAACACTGAAGCTTTCTTT
CASSQGLPPRNTEAFF
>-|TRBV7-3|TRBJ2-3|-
TGTGCCAGCAGTCGGGCCTCGTCCACAGATACGCAGTATTTT
CASSRASSTDTQYF
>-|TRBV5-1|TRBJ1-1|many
TGCGCCAGCAGCTCGTTCGGCACTGAAGCTTTCTTT
CASSSFGTEAFF
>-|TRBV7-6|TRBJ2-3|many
TGTGCCAGCAGCTTAGGGACAGAATCAGATACGCAGTATTTT
CASSLGTESDTQYF
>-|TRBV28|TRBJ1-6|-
TGTGCCAGCCGACTGGACAGTAGTTCACCCCTCCACTTT
CASRLDSSSPLHF
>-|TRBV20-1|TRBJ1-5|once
TGCAGTGCTAGAGGGAACAGGGTAGTTGGAAGTAGCAATCAGCCCCAGCATTTT
CSARGNRVVGSSNQPQHF
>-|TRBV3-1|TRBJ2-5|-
TGTGCCAGCAGCCAAGCGGAGTACCAAGAGACCCAGTACTTC
CASSQAEYQETQYF
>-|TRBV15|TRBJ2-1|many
TGTGCCACCAGCAGACCTTATTCTGGTGAGCAGTTCTTC
CATSRPYSGEQFF
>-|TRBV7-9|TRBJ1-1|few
TGTGCCAGCAGCTTAGTGTTGTCCGGTGGGCGAAACACTGAAGCTTTCTTT
CASSLVLSGGRNTEAFF
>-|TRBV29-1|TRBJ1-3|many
TGCAGCGTTGAAGATCAAGACAGCTTCTCTGGAAACACCATATATTTT
CSVEDQDSFSGNTIYF
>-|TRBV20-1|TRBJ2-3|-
TGCAGCGGCGGGACTTTGACAGATACGCAGTATTTT
CSGGTLTDTQYF
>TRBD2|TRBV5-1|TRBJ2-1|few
TGCGCCAGCAGCATAGGAGCGGGAGGAGAAGGTGAGCAGTTCTTC
CASSIGAGGEGEQFF
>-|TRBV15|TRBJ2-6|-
TGTGCCACCAGCAGAGGAAAGGGCTTGGGGTCTGGGGCCAACGTCCTGACTTTC
CATSRGKGLGSGANVLTF
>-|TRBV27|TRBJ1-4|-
TGTGCCAGCAGTTTATCGTTTAGCGGGGGATTGTCTAATGAAAAACTGTTTTTT
CASSLSFSGGLSNEKLFF
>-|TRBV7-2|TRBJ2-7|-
TGTGCCAGCAGCTTAGAACACAGTACCTTAGAGCAGTACTTC
CASSLEHSTLEQYF
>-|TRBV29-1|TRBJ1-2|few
TGCAGCGTTGAAGATTGGAAGGGCTCCCCCTATGGCTACACCTTC
CSVEDWKGSPYGYTF
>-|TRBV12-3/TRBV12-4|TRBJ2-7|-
TGTGCCAGCAGTTTCTCTCTATTGGGGCTCGACTTC
CASSFSLLGLDF
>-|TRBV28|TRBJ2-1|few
TGTGCCAGCAGTCCCCCCGAAGCGGTGTCCTACAATGAGCAGTTCTTC
CASSPPEAVSYNEQFF
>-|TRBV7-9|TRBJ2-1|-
TGTGCCAACCTACCCGAAACCGGGACATCCTCCTACAATGAGCAGTTCTTC
CANLPETGTSSYNEQFF
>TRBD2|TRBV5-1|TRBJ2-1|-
TGCGCCAGCAGCTTGTATCAGCGGGAGAATGAGCAGTTCTTC
CASSLYQRENEQFF